This TCR beta chain was identified during a study of blood T cell repertoires in COVID-19. Across the study: Samples representing acute and convalescent COVID-19 were sourced from the United States, Italy and Spain. T cells, B-cell-depleted T cells, or PBMCs provided the cDNA or gDNA that served as material.

In the original workflow: Reference gene primer amplification yielded estimated nucleated cell counts. Sequencing was performed with immunoSEQ multiplex PCR; in TCRdb, only in-frame clones are kept and a portion is missing. Clone size and the V and J calls come from that table; the DNA yielded D and trimming. The table has under 200,000 clones, roughly 80% seen once; the top ten hold 2.6%. The ends were cut back, 5 bases at V and 6 bases at J, with 7 bases in the middle. In germline, CDR1 is MNHEY, CDR2 SMNVEV (reference sequence). This CDR3 has 12 residues. Sequenced sample: peripheral blood. The rearrangement joins TRBV27 to TRBJ2-2; no firm D call. The TCR comes from a human donor with acute or convalescent COVID-19. The donor label of this sample is uncertain. CDR3 sequence reads: CASSPTPGELFF. In DNA, the CDR3 is TGTGCCAGCAGTCCGACTCCCGGGGAGCTGTTTTTT.